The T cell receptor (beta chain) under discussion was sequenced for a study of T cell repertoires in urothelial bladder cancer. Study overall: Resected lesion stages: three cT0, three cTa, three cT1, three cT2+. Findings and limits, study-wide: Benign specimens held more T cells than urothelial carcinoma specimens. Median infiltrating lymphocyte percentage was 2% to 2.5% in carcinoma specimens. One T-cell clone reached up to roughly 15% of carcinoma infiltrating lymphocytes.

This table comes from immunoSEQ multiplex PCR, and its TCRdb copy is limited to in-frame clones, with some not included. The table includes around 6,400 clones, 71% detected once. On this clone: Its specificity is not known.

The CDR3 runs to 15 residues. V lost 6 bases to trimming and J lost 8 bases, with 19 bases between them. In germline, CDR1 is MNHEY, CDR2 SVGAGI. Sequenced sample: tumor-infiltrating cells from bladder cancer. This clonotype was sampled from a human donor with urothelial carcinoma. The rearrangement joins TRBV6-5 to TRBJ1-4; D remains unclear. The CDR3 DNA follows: TGTGCCAGCAGGAATCGAGCAGGTTTAAGGGAAAAACTGTTTTTT. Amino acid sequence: CASRNRAGLREKLFF.